Sequencing of this T cell receptor beta chain was carried out in a study of T cell changes during pregnancy in multiple sclerosis. Germline values: CDR1 MNHEY, CDR2 SMNVEV (reference sequence). Trimming cost V 2 bases and J 2 bases; bases outside gene matches: 8. The CDR3 has 17 residues. Repertoires were generated with immunoSEQ multiplex PCR, while TCRdb's copy carries only in-frame clones and drops some. The table has tens of thousands of clones, around 90% seen once. The sample here was CD4+ T cells from peripheral blood mononuclear cells, taken in the first trimester of pregnancy. V gene TRBV27 combines with J gene TRBJ2-2; 7 positions agree with TRBD2. The sequence was obtained from a female donor in good health, enrolled as a control in a pregnancy study. The CDR3 region has the DNA TGTGCCAGCAGTTTAGGAGGGAGGGCCCCTAACACCGGGGAGCTGTTTTTT. Amino acid sequence: CASSLGGRAPNTGELFF.